What follows are 19 T cell receptor beta chains derived from one specimen sequenced in a study of blood T cell repertoires in COVID-19. Data came from immunoSEQ multiplex PCR; TCRdb stores just in-frame clones and leaves some out. The sample contains 150,000 to 200,000 clones, around 90% of which appear only once. The sample consisted of peripheral blood. Every receptor here comes from a man over 45 with acute or convalescent COVID-19.

V is TRBV10-3 and J is TRBJ1-2, with D possibly matching TRBD1 (5 bases). Trimming removed 6 bases at V and 6 bases at J, with 17 bases between. Germline-derived CDR1 and CDR2 are ENHRY and SYGVKD. This CDR3 spans 14 amino acids. This CDR3 is CAIRDPRAGDGYTF. As DNA, the CDR3 is TGTGCCATCAGGGACCCACGGGCGGGGGATGGCTACACCTTC.

Note on this clone: Other DNA sequences in the sample encode the same CDR3. This rearrangement joins TRBV4-2 to TRBJ2-6; D is undetermined. The CDR3 has 15 amino acids. CDR1 and CDR2 from the germline V gene are LGHNA and YNFKEQ. The V end was cut by 0 bases, the J end by 1 base, with 4 bases between. The CDR3 loop reads CASSQDLSGANVLTF. In DNA form, the CDR3 reads TGTGCCAGCAGCCAAGATCTTTCTGGGGCCAACGTCCTGACTTTC.

The chain combines TRBV6-5 with TRBJ1-5; 11 nucleotides agree with TRBD1. Germline CDR1 reads MNHEY; CDR2 reads SVGAGI. V lost 6 bases and J lost 6; bases outside the gene matches: 1. The CDR3 runs to 13 residues. CDR3 residues: CASRDRGLQPQHF. DNA for the CDR3: TGTGCCAGCAGGGACAGGGGGCTTCAGCCCCAGCATTTT.

This rearrangement joins TRBV6-2 or TRBV6-3 to TRBJ2-7; TRBD1 is a possible D gene (6 bases). Trimming cost V 5 bases and J 0 bases, with 8 bases left between them. Germline CDR1 MNHEY, CDR2 SVGEGT. The CDR3 is made up of 13 amino acids. The CDR3 spells CASSGQHSYEQYF. The CDR3 DNA sequence: TGTGCCAGCAGTGGACAGCACTCCTACGAGCAGTACTTC.

The chain links TRBV4-3 to TRBJ1-4; D gene ambiguous. Per germline, CDR1 LGHNA and CDR2 YSLEER. The CDR3 contains 14 residues. V was clipped by 3 bases and J by 7 bases, with 12 bases between them. Here the CDR3 reads CASSQRVRGEKLFF. DNA of the CDR3: TGCGCCAGCAGCCAGAGGGTCCGTGGTGAAAAACTGTTTTTT.

The V and J genes are TRBV11-2 and TRBJ2-7; no clear D gene. The V end lost 2 bases, the J end lost 4 bases, and 9 bases lay between the germline ends. Germline V gives CDR1 SGHAT, CDR2 FQNNGV. The length of the CDR3 is 13 residues. The CDR3 region is CASSLRALYEQYF. The CDR3 DNA reads as TGTGCCAGCAGCTTACGAGCTTTGTACGAGCAGTACTTC.

This chain uses TRBV3-1 (or the pseudogene TRBV3-2) with TRBJ1-1; 7 nucleotides agree with TRBD1. From germline, CDR1 is LGHDT and CDR2 YNNKEL (reference sequence). Trimming removed 3 bases from V and 5 bases from J; junction bases left unmatched: 3. The CDR3 contains 13 residues. The CDR3 DNA reads TGTGCCAGCAGCCACGACAGGGCGACTGAAGCTTTCTTT. Its translation is CASSHDRATEAFF.

The V call is TRBV27, the J call TRBJ2-1; 12 bases align to TRBD1. V trimming: 5 bases; J trimming: 6 bases; junction bases outside the gene matches: 11. This CDR3 is built from 17 residues. The germline V gene encodes CDR1 MNHEY and CDR2 SMNVEV (reference sequence). CDR3 sequence (DNA): TGTGCCAGCAGTAACCTCGGGACAGGGGGCGCAGGCAATGAGCAGTTCTTC. This encodes CASSNLGTGGAGNEQFF.

The chain links TRBV7-2 to TRBJ2-1, with 12 bases aligning to TRBD2. The trim removed 5 bases at V and 5 bases at J, leaving 4 bases unmatched. CDR3 length: 15 amino acids. Germline V lookup: CDR1 SGHTA, CDR2 FQGNSA. The CDR3 bases are TGTGCCAGCAGCCAAAGACTAGCGGGGGACAATGAGCAGTTCTTC. As protein: CASSQRLAGDNEQFF.

The rearrangement links TRBV18 to TRBJ2-3; the match to TRBD2 covers 9 bases. The CDR3 contains 14 residues. The germline V gene has CDR1 KGHSH and CDR2 LQKENI. Trimming at V came to 3 bases and at J to 11 bases, leaving 9 bases not matched to a gene. The CDR3 spells CASSPPGTSRGQYF. CDR3 nucleotide sequence: TGTGCCAGCTCACCTCCCGGGACTAGCCGTGGGCAGTATTTT.

The chain links TRBV4-3 to TRBJ1-6; D is uncertain. The germline V gene encodes CDR1 LGHNA and CDR2 YSLEER. The CDR3 covers 16 residues. Trimming cost V 3 bases and J 0 bases, with 9 bases left between them. The CDR3 spells CASSQSASSYNSPLHF. The CDR3 DNA reads TGCGCCAGCAGCCAGTCTGCCAGCTCCTATAATTCACCCCTCCACTTT.

This chain connects TRBV7-2 to TRBJ2-1; no reliable D call. This CDR3 region has 12 residues. The V and J ends lost 1 base and 8 bases respectively, with 6 bases between them. CDR1 SGHTA and CDR2 FQGNSA come from the germline V gene. The CDR3, as DNA: TGTGCCAGCAGCTTAGGTCGGTATGAGCAGTTCTTC. Its protein product is CASSLGRYEQFF. The full variable domain, its missing parts supplied by reference TRBV7-2 and TRBJ2-1, is GAGVSQSPSNKVTEKGKDVELRCDPISGHTALYWYRQSLGQGLEFLIYFQGNSAPDKSGLPSDRFSAERTGGSVSTLTIQRTQQEDSAVYLCASSLGRYEQFFGPGTRLTVL.

The chain has TRBV5-1 and TRBJ2-2, with TRBD2 matching over 16 bases. Germline V lookup: CDR1 SGHRS, CDR2 YFSETQ. CDR3 size: 18 residues. Unmatched junction bases numbered 6, after V lost 3 bases and J lost 4 bases. For the CDR3, the DNA is TGCGCCAGCAGCTCGGGACTAGCGGGAGGGTCGGTCACCGGGGAGCTGTTTTTT. It encodes CASSSGLAGGSVTGELFF.

The chain joins TRBV5-4 to TRBJ2-7; the D gene is possibly TRBD1 (5 bases). The CDR3 contains 13 residues. Germline V CDR1 and CDR2: SGHNT, YYREEE (reference sequence). Between the trimmed V and J ends, which lost 0 bases and 5 bases, there was a span of 9 bases. The CDR3 DNA reads as TGTGCCAGCAGCTTGGTTCAGGGCCACGAGCAGTACTTC. This encodes CASSLVQGHEQYF. Full variable domain (outside the CDR3, taken from reference TRBV5-4 and TRBJ2-7): ETGVTQSPTHLIKTRGQQVTLRCSSQSGHNTVSWYQQALGQGPQFIFQYYREEENGRGNFPPRFSGLQFPNYSSELNVNALELDDSALYLCASSLVQGHEQYFGPGTRLTVT.

The chain employs TRBV3-1 (or the pseudogene TRBV3-2) and TRBJ1-1; TRBD1 is a possible D gene (5 bases). CDR3 length equals 13 residues. V lost 6 bases and J 2 bases, leaving 10 bases between the germline ends. CDR1 and CDR2 from the germline V gene are LGHDT and YNNKEL (reference sequence). DNA of the CDR3: TGTGCCAGCAGTTGGGGCCATAACACTGAAGCTTTCTTT. It specifies CASSWGHNTEAFF.

The chain has TRBV12-3 or TRBV12-4 and TRBJ1-2; 8 bases are a match to TRBD1. The CDR3 has 12 amino acids. Trimming removed 5 bases from V and 8 bases from J; junction bases left unmatched: 4. In DNA, the CDR3 is TGTGCCAGCAGTCCCGGACAGGGCGGCTACACCTTC. Protein: CASSPGQGGYTF.

The rearrangement uses TRBV10-3 and TRBJ1-1, with D perhaps TRBD1 (6 bases). This CDR3 has 16 amino acids. The V end lost 10 bases, the J end lost 1 base, and 22 bases lay between the germline ends. Germline V gene data show CDR1 as ENHRY and CDR2 as SYGVKD. CDR3: CATAKGGGNTNTEAFF. The CDR3 bases are TGTGCCACCGCGAAAGGGGGGGGCAACACGAACACTGAAGCTTTCTTT.

The CDR3 loop is CASSLITLNTEAFF. CDR3 DNA sequence: TGTGCCAGCAGTTTAATTACACTGAACACTGAAGCTTTCTTT. The V gene is TRBV28, the J gene TRBJ1-1; D not resolved. The CDR3 sequence is 14 residues long. The V gene lost 2 bases and the J gene lost 0 bases, with 7 bases spanning the gap. Germline V gene data show CDR1 as MDHEN and CDR2 as SYDVKM.

V and J are TRBV6-5 and TRBJ2-2, with 10 bases lining up with TRBD1. The CDR3 is made up of 15 amino acids. In germline, CDR1 is MNHEY, CDR2 SVGAGI. The V and J ends lost 5 bases and 6 bases, in that order; junction bases with no gene match: 6. Written as DNA, the CDR3 is TGTGCCAGCAGTACCGGGACAGGGGTTGCCGGGGAGCTGTTTTTT. It translates to CASSTGTGVAGELFF.